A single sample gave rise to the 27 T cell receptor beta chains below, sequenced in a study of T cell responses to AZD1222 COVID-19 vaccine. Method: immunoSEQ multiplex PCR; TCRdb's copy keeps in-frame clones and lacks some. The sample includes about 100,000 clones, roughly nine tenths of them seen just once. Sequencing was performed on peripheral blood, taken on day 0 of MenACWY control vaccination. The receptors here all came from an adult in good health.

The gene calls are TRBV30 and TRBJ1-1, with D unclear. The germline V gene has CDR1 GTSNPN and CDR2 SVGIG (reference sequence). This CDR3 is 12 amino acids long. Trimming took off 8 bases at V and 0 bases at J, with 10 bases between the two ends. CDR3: CAHGWVNTEAFF. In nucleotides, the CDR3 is TGTGCCCATGGTTGGGTGAACACTGAAGCTTTCTTT.

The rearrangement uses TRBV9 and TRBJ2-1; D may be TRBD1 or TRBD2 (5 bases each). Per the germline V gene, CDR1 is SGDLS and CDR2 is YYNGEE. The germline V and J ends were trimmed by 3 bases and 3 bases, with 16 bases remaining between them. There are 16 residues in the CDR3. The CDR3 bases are TGTGCCAGCAGCGGACACCGGGACCTCGACTACAATGAGCAGTTCTTC. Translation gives CASSGHRDLDYNEQFF. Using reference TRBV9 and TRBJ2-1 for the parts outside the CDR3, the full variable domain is DSGVTQTPKHLITATGQRVTLRCSPRSGDLSVYWYQQSLDQGLQFLIQYYNGEERAKGNILERFSAQQFPDLHSELNLSSLELGDSALYFCASSGHRDLDYNEQFFGPGTRLTVL.

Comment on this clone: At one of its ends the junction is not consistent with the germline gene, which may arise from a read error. As DNA, the CDR3 is TGTGCTAGCAGCGTGGACGGTCGGTCTGGAAACACCATATATTTT. Amino acids: CASSVDGRSGNTIYF. This chain joins TRBV7-7 and TRBJ1-3; D unresolved. The V gene's germline CDR1 is SSHAT and CDR2 FNYEAQ (reference sequence). The CDR3 length is 15 residues.

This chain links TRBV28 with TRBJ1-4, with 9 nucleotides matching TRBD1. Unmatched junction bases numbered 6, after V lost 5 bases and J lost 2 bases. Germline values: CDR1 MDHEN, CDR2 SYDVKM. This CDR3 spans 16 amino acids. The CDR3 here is CASSQGQGRTNEKLFF. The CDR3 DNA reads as TGTGCCAGCAGTCAGGGACAGGGACGGACTAATGAAAAACTGTTTTTT.

CDR3 residues: CASSRLRVNTEAFF. The CDR3 coding sequence is TGTGCCAGCAGCAGACTCAGGGTAAACACTGAAGCTTTCTTT. The rearrangement joins TRBV6-2 or TRBV6-3 to TRBJ1-1, with TRBD1 as a possible D gene (5 bases). V was trimmed by 6 bases and J by 2 bases, leaving 13 bases between them. The CDR3 runs 14 residues. CDR1 and CDR2 (germline): MNHEY, SVGEGT.

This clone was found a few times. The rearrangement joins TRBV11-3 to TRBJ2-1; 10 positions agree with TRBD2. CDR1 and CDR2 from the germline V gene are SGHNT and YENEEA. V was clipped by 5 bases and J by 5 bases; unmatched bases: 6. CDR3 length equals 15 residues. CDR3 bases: TGTGCCAGCAGCGTTAGCGGGGGGTTACACAATGAGCAGTTCTTC. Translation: CASSVSGGLHNEQFF. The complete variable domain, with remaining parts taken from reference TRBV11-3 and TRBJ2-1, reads EAGVVQSPRYKIIEKKQPVAFWCNPISGHNTLYWYLQNLGQGPELLIRYENEEAVDDSQLPKDRFSAERLKGVDSTLKIQPAELGDSAVYLCASSVSGGLHNEQFFGPGTRLTVL.

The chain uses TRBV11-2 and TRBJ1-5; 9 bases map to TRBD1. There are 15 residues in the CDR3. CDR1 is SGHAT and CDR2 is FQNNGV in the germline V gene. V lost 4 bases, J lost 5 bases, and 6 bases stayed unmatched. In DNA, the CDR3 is TGTGCCAGCAGCTCAGGGACAGGGTTAGATCAGCCCCAGCATTTT. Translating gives CASSSGTGLDQPQHF.

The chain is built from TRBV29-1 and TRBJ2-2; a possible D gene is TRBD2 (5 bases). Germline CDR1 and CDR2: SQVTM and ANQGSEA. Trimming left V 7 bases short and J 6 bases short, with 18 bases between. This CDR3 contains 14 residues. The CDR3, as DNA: TGCAGCGGCACAGCGCCCGGGGTACCCGGGGAGCTGTTTTTT. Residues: CSGTAPGVPGELFF.

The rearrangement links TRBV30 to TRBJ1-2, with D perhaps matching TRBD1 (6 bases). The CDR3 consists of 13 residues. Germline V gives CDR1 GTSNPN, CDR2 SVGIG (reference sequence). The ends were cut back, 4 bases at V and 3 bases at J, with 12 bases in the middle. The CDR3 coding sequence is TGTGCCTGGATGGAACAGGGTGACTATGGCTACACCTTC. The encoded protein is CAWMEQGDYGYTF.

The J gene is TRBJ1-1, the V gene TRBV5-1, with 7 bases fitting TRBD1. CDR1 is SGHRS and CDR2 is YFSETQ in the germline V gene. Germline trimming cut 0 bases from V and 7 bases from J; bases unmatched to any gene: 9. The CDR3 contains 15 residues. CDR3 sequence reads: CASSLGQGLLGEAFF. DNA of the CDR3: TGCGCCAGCAGCTTGGGACAGGGCTTGTTGGGTGAAGCTTTCTTT. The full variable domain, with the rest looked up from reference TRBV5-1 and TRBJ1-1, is KAGVTQTPRYLIKTRGQQVTLSCSPISGHRSVSWYQQTPGQGLQFLFEYFSETQRNKGNFPGRFSGRQFSNSRSEMNVSTLELGDSALYLCASSLGQGLLGEAFFGQGTRLTVV.

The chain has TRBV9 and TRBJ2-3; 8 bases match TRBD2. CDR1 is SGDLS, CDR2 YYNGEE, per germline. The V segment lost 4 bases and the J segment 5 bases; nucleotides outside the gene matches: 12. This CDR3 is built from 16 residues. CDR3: CASSPHPSGGRDTQYF. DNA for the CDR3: TGTGCCAGCAGCCCTCACCCCAGCGGGGGAAGAGATACGCAGTATTTT.

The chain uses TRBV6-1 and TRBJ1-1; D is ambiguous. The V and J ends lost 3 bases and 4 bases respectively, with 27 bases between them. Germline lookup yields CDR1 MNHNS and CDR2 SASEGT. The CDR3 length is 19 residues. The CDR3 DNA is TGTGCCAGCAGTGAGAGCCGTAGAGGGAGAGAAGGTCAGGCCACTGAAGCTTTCTTT. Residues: CASSESRRGREGQATEAFF.

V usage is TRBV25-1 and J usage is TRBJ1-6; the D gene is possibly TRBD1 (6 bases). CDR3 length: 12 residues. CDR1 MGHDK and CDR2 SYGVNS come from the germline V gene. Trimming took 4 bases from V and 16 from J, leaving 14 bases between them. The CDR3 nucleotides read TGTGCCAGCAGTGGCGGGGGCCACTCGCTCCACTTT. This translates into CASSGGGHSLHF.

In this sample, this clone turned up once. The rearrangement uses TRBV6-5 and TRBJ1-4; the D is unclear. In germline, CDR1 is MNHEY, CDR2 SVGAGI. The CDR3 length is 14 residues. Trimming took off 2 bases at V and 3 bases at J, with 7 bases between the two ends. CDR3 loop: CASSYGSANEKLFF. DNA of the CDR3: TGTGCCAGCAGTTACGGCTCGGCTAATGAAAAACTGTTTTTT.

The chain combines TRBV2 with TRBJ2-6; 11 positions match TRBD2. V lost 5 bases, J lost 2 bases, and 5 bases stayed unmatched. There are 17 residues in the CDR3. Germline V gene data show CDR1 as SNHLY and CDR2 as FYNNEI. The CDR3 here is CASSTIAGGPGANVLTF. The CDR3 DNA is TGTGCCAGCAGTACCATAGCGGGGGGGCCTGGGGCCAACGTCCTGACTTTC.

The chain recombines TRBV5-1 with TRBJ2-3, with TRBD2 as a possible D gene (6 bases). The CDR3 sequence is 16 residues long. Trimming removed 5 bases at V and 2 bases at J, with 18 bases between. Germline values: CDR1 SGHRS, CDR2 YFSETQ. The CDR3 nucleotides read TGCGCCAGCAGGTCGTTCCGGGGGTCTGCCACAGATACGCAGTATTTT. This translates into CASRSFRGSATDTQYF.

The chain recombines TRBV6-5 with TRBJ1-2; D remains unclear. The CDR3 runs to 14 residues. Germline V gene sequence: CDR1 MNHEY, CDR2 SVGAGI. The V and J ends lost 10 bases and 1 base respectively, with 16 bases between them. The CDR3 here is CATGTGSLNYGYTF. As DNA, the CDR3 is TGTGCCACCGGAACGGGCAGCCTTAACTATGGCTACACCTTC.

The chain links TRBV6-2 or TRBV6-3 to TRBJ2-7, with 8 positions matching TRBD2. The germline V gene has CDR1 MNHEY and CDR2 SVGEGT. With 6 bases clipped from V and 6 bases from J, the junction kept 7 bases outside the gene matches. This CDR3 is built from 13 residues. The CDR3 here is CASSNGGAGEQYF. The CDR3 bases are TGTGCCAGCAGCAACGGGGGGGCAGGCGAGCAGTACTTC.

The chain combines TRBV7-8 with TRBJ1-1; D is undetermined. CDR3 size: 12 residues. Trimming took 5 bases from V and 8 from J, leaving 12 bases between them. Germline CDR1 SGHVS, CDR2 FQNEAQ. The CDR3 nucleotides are TGTGCCAGCAGCCCACGACTCGCGGAAGCTTTCTTT. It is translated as CASSPRLAEAFF.

CDR3 sequence reads: CASSGRQGSFYNSPLHF. The CDR3 coding sequence is TGTGCCAGCAGCGGCAGACAAGGAAGCTTCTATAATTCACCCCTCCACTTT. The genes are TRBV9 and TRBJ1-6; D is unresolved. V lost 3 bases and J 3 bases, leaving 16 bases between the germline ends. The CDR3 is 17 residues long. Germline CDR1 is SGDLS and CDR2 is YYNGEE.

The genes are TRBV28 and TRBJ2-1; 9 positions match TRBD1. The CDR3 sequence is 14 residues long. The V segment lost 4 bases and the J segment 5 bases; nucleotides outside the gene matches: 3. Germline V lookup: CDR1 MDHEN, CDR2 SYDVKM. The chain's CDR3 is CASSSGQGNNEQFF. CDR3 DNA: TGTGCCAGCAGTTCTGGACAGGGGAACAATGAGCAGTTCTTC. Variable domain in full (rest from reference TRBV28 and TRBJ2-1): DVKVTQSSRYLVKRTGEKVFLECVQDMDHENMFWYRQDPGLGLRLIYFSYDVKMKEKGDIPEGYSVSREKKERFSLILESASTNQTSMYLCASSSGQGNNEQFFGPGTRLTVL.

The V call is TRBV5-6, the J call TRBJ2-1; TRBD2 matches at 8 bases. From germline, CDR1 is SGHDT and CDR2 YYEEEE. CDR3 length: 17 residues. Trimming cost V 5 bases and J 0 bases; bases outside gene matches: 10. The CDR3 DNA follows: TGTGCCAGCAGTCTGAGCGGGGGCCTAAACTCCTACAATGAGCAGTTCTTC. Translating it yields CASSLSGGLNSYNEQFF.

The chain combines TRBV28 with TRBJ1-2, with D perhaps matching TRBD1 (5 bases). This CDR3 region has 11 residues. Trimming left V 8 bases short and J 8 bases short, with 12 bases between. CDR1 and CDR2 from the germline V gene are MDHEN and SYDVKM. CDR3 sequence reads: CASLRGRGYTF. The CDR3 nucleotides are TGTGCCAGCCTCCGGGGCAGGGGCTACACCTTC.

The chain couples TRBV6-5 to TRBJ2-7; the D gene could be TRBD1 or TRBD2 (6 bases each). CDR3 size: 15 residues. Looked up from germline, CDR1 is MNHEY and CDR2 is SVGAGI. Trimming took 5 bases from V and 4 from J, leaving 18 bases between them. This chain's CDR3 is CASSRPEGGKYEQYF. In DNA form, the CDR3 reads TGTGCCAGCAGTCGACCTGAGGGGGGCAAGTACGAGCAGTACTTC.

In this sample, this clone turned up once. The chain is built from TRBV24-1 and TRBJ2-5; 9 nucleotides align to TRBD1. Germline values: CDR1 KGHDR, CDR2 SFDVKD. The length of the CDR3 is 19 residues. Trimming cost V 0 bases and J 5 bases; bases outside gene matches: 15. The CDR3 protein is CATSDLQGPGQGFSETQYF. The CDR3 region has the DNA TGTGCCACCAGTGATTTGCAGGGGCCGGGACAGGGTTTCTCGGAGACCCAGTACTTC.

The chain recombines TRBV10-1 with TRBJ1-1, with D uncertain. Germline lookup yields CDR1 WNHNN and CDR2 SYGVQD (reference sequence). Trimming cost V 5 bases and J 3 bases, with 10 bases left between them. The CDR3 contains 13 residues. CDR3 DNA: TGCGCCAGCAGTTCGAGGGAGGACACTGAAGCTTTCTTT. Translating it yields CASSSREDTEAFF.

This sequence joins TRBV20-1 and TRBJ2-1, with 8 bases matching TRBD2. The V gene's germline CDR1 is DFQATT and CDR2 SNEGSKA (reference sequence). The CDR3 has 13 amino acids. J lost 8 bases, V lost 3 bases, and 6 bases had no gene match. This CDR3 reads CSASRGGGDEQFF. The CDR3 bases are TGCAGTGCTAGTCGGGGGGGAGGCGATGAGCAGTTCTTC.